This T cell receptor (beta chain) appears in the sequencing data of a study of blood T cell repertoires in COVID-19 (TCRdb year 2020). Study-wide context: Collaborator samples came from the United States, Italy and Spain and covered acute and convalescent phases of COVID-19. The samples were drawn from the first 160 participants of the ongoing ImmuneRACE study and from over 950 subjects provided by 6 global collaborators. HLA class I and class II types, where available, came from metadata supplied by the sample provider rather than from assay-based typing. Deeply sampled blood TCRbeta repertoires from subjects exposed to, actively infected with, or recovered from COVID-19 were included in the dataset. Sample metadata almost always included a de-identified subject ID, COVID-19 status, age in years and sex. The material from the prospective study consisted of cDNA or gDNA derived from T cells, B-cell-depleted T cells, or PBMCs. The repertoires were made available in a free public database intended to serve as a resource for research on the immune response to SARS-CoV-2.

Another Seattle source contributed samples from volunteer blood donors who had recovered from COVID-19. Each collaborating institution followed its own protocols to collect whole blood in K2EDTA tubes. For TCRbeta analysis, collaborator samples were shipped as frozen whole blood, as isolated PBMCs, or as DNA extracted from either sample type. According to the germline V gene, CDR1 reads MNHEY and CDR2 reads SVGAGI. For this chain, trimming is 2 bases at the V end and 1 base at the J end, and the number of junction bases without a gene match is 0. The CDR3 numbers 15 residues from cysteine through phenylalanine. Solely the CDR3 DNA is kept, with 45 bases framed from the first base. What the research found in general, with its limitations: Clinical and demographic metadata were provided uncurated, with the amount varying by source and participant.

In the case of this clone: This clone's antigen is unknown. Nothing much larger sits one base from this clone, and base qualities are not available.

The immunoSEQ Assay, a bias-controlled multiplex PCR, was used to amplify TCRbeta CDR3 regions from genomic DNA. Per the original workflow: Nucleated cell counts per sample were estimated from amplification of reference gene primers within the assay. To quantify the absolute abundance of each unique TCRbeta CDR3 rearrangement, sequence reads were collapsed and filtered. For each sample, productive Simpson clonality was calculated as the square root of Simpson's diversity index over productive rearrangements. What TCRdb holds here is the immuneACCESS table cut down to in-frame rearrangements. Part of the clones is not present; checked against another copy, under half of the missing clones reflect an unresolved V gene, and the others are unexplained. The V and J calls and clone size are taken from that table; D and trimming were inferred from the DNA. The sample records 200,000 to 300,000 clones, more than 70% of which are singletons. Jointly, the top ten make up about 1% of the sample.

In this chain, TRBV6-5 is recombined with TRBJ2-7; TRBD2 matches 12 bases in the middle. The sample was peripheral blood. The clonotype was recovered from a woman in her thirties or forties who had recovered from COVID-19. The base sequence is TGTGCCAGCAGTTACCTAGCGGGAGGGTCCTACGAGCAGTACTTC. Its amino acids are CASSYLAGGSYEQYF.